A single sample is the source of the 29 T cell receptor beta chains below, sequenced in a study of T cell responses to AZD1222 COVID-19 vaccine. Libraries were prepared by immunoSEQ multiplex PCR; TCRdb keeps only in-frame clonotypes and omits some of them. Among 90,000 to 120,000 clones listed, 89% were seen once. The input for sequencing was peripheral blood, taken on day 0 of MenACWY control vaccination. Receptor source: an adult in good health.

The rearrangement uses TRBV4-2 and TRBJ2-7; D is unclear. The V end lost 0 bases, the J end lost 4 bases, and 10 bases lay between the germline ends. Per the germline V gene, CDR1 is LGHNA and CDR2 is YNFKEQ. The CDR3 runs 14 residues. CDR3 nucleotides: TGTGCCAGCAGCCAAGAGGGCAGAGATTACGAGCAGTACTTC. This encodes CASSQEGRDYEQYF.

This clone was seen just once. The chain employs TRBV5-1 and TRBJ1-2; D is unclear. V lost 2 bases, J lost 4 bases, and 9 bases lay in between. Germline V gene lookup returns CDR1 SGHRS and CDR2 YFSETQ. The CDR3 has 13 residues. CDR3 DNA sequence: TGCGCCAGCAGCTTCAGCAGGAGCTATGGCTACACCTTC. It codes for CASSFSRSYGYTF.

V and J are TRBV27 and TRBJ1-5, with unresolved D. The CDR3 totals 15 residues. Germline V lookup: CDR1 MNHEY, CDR2 SMNVEV (reference sequence). V lost 6 bases and J lost 0, with 12 bases in between. The CDR3 DNA sequence: TGTGCCAGCAGGCCGGCGGAAAATAGCAATCAGCCCCAGCATTTT. The encoded protein is CASRPAENSNQPQHF.

The chain employs TRBV27 and TRBJ1-5; D unresolved. The CDR3 loop spans 13 amino acids. V lost 0 bases to trimming and J lost 3 bases, with 3 bases between them. Germline assignment: CDR1 MNHEY and CDR2 SMNVEV (reference sequence). The CDR3 DNA sequence: TGTGCCAGCAGTTTATCCTTCAATCAGCCCCAGCATTTT. The encoded protein is CASSLSFNQPQHF.

This clone is a singleton in its sample. The chain recombines TRBV7-8 with TRBJ2-5, with D possibly called TRBD1 or TRBD2 (6 bases each). This CDR3 has 15 residues. V was shortened by 2 bases and J by 1 base, with 11 bases between the two germline ends. Germline V lookup: CDR1 SGHVS, CDR2 FQNEAQ. CDR3 amino acids: CASSLRGGPQETQYF. The CDR3 DNA reads as TGTGCCAGCAGCTTAAGAGGGGGGCCCCAAGAGACCCAGTACTTC.

The chain combines TRBV5-1 with TRBJ2-3; the match to TRBD1 covers 11 bases. V dropped 0 bases and J dropped 4; count of bases not matched to a gene: 1. Germline CDR1 reads SGHRS; CDR2 reads YFSETQ. The CDR3 spans 15 residues. The CDR3 loop is CASSLEGQGADTQYF. Written as DNA, the CDR3 is TGCGCCAGCAGCTTGGAGGGACAGGGGGCAGATACGCAGTATTTT.

J is TRBJ1-1 and V is TRBV12-3 or TRBV12-4; unclear D gene. The CDR3 totals 13 residues. Between the trimmed V and J ends, which lost 6 bases and 0 bases, there was a span of 8 bases. CDR3 residues: CASRPTMNTEAFF. CDR3 nucleotides: TGTGCCAGCAGACCCACCATGAACACTGAAGCTTTCTTT.

The rearrangement links TRBV19 to TRBJ2-2, with a tentative D call TRBD1 (6 bases). This CDR3 is 13 amino acids long. V lost 10 bases to trimming and J lost 4 bases, with 13 bases between them. The germline gives CDR1 LNHDA, CDR2 SQIVND (reference sequence). The CDR3 sequence: CATKQGSTGELFF. The CDR3 nucleotides read TGTGCCACCAAGCAGGGGTCCACCGGGGAGCTGTTTTTT.

This chain joins TRBV27 and TRBJ1-1, with TRBD1 matching over 9 bases. Germline values: CDR1 MNHEY, CDR2 SMNVEV (reference sequence). Trimming at V came to 8 bases and at J to 5 bases, leaving 12 bases not matched to a gene. The CDR3 spans 15 residues. DNA of the CDR3: TGTGCCAGCCGCCGGGACAGGGAGGCTGGGACTGAAGCTTTCTTT. It is translated as CASRRDREAGTEAFF.

The chain combines TRBV11-1 with TRBJ1-1, with 8 positions matching TRBD1. Trimming removed 5 bases from V and 4 bases from J; junction bases left unmatched: 3. Germline V gene data show CDR1 as SGHAT and CDR2 as FQDESV (reference sequence). There are 13 residues in the CDR3. The CDR3 loop reads CASSADRGTEAFF. CDR3 bases: TGTGCCAGCAGCGCTGACAGGGGCACTGAAGCTTTCTTT.

This rearrangement joins TRBV10-3 to TRBJ2-7, with D tentatively TRBD1 or TRBD2 (5 bases each). Germline V gene sequence: CDR1 ENHRY, CDR2 SYGVKD. The CDR3 spans 13 residues. The ends were cut back, 6 bases at V and 7 bases at J, with 16 bases in the middle. The CDR3 loop is CAISGTLPSEQYF. In nucleotides, the CDR3 is TGTGCCATCAGCGGGACGCTCCCCTCTGAGCAGTACTTC.

This chain connects TRBV10-2 to TRBJ1-2; maybe TRBD1 (5 bases). Germline V gives CDR1 WSHSY, CDR2 SAAADI. This CDR3 has 12 amino acids. Trimming took 7 bases from V and 2 from J, leaving 8 bases between them. The CDR3 spells CASTDKNYGYTF. CDR3 in DNA: TGCGCCAGCACGGACAAGAACTATGGCTACACCTTC.

This rearrangement joins TRBV9 to TRBJ2-1; TRBD1 might be the D (6 bases). The CDR3 covers 14 residues. Germline V CDR1 and CDR2: SGDLS, YYNGEE. Trimming cost V 0 bases and J 10 bases, with 14 bases left between them. CDR3 region: CASSVEGEGEEQFF. The CDR3 coding sequence is TGTGCCAGCAGCGTAGAGGGGGAAGGGGAAGAGCAGTTCTTC.

The rearrangement uses TRBV7-3 and TRBJ1-6, with D unclear. CDR1 and CDR2 (germline): SGHTA, FQGTGA. V was trimmed by 2 bases and J by 9 bases, leaving 17 bases between them. CDR3 length: 16 amino acids. In DNA, the CDR3 is TGTGCCAGCAGCTTATCGGGGTCTAGCGGTAGTTCACCCCTCCACTTT. Translating gives CASSLSGSSGSSPLHF. Looking up the rest from reference TRBV7-3 and TRBJ1-6 gives the full variable domain: GAGVSQTPSNKVTEKGKYVELRCDPISGHTALYWYRQSLGQGPEFLIYFQGTGAADDSGLPNDRFFAVRPEGSVSTLKIQRTERGDSAVYLCASSLSGSSGSSPLHFGNGTRLTVT.

The chain carries TRBV3-1 (or the pseudogene TRBV3-2) and TRBJ2-5; 7 bases fit TRBD1. CDR1 and CDR2 from the germline V gene are LGHDT and YNNKEL (reference sequence). V gave up 2 bases and J gave up 5 bases; unmatched junction bases: 5. This CDR3 contains 14 residues. This CDR3 reads CASSQQGVGETQYF. The CDR3, as DNA: TGTGCCAGCAGCCAACAGGGGGTTGGGGAGACCCAGTACTTC.

The rearrangement uses TRBV4-1 and TRBJ1-2; 8 nucleotides align to TRBD1. Trimming removed 3 bases from V and 8 bases from J; junction bases left unmatched: 14. CDR1 and CDR2 from the germline V gene are MGHRA and YSYEKL. The CDR3 extends over 16 amino acids. The CDR3 sequence: CASSQWTGIMASGYTF. CDR3 bases: TGCGCCAGCAGCCAGTGGACAGGGATTATGGCTAGCGGCTACACCTTC.

The chain recombines TRBV7-3 with TRBJ2-7; 7 nucleotides match TRBD1. Germline V gives CDR1 SGHTA, CDR2 FQGTGA. J gave up 6 bases and V 4 bases, and 15 bases lay outside the gene matches. CDR3 length equals 16 residues. The CDR3 DNA follows: TGTGCCAGCAGCTCCCATCTCCTCGGGACAGTCCTCGAGCAGTACTTC. It codes for CASSSHLLGTVLEQYF.

V gene TRBV27 combines with J gene TRBJ2-4; 8 nucleotides line up with TRBD1. The V gene end was trimmed by 3 bases and the J gene end by 4 bases; junction bases not matched to a gene: 5. CDR3 length equals 15 residues. CDR1 is MNHEY, CDR2 SMNVEV, per germline (reference sequence). The CDR3: CASSFRQGAKNIQYF. The CDR3 DNA follows: TGTGCCAGCAGTTTTCGCCAGGGGGCAAAAAACATTCAGTACTTC.

The chain combines TRBV7-2 with TRBJ2-1; D gene ambiguous. Per the germline V gene, CDR1 is SGHTA and CDR2 is FQGNSA. V was trimmed by 2 bases and J by 0 bases, leaving 17 bases between them. The CDR3 is made up of 18 amino acids. CDR3 sequence: CASSLIPRRVSSYNEQFF. The CDR3 region has the DNA TGTGCCAGCAGCTTAATACCGAGGCGTGTAAGCTCCTACAATGAGCAGTTCTTC.

The chain employs TRBV19 and TRBJ2-3, with TRBD2 matching over 8 bases. Germline CDR1 LNHDA, CDR2 SQIVND (reference sequence). V dropped 7 bases and J dropped 2; count of bases not matched to a gene: 8. CDR3 length: 15 residues. The chain's CDR3 is CASNDGTRPTDTQYF. The CDR3 DNA reads TGTGCCAGTAACGACGGGACTAGGCCCACAGATACGCAGTATTTT.

V gene TRBV27 combines with J gene TRBJ2-5; TRBD1 might be the D (6 bases). CDR3 length: 16 amino acids. The V gene lost 0 bases and the J gene lost 3 bases, with 14 bases spanning the gap. Germline V lookup: CDR1 MNHEY, CDR2 SMNVEV (reference sequence). DNA of the CDR3: TGTGCCAGCAGTTTATCGATAAGGGGGTCCGAAGAGACCCAGTACTTC. This translates into CASSLSIRGSEETQYF.

V usage is TRBV3-1 (or the pseudogene TRBV3-2) and J usage is TRBJ1-1; the D is unclear. V was pared by 0 bases and J by 6 bases, with 5 bases between. The V gene's germline CDR1 is LGHDT and CDR2 YNNKEL (reference sequence). The CDR3 is 12 amino acids. CDR3 nucleotides: TGTGCCAGCAGCCAAGATTCCCCTGAAGCTTTCTTT. Translated, it gives CASSQDSPEAFF.

The V call is TRBV5-4, the J call TRBJ2-7, with D tentatively TRBD1 (6 bases). Germline V gene data show CDR1 as SGHNT and CDR2 as YYREEE (reference sequence). The CDR3 runs to 12 residues. V was trimmed by 1 base and J by 6 bases, leaving 8 bases between them. The CDR3 DNA is TGTGCCAGCAGCTTGTGGGGGCTCGAGCAGTACTTC. It yields the protein CASSLWGLEQYF.

The chain recombines TRBV15 with TRBJ1-5, with a possible D match to TRBD1 (5 bases). The V end lost 10 bases, the J end lost 5 bases, and 12 bases lay between the germline ends. Germline V gene sequence: CDR1 LNHNV, CDR2 YYDKDF (reference sequence). The CDR3 length is 12 residues. CDR3 loop: CAKGVSDQPQHF. The CDR3 DNA sequence: TGTGCCAAAGGGGTATCTGATCAGCCCCAGCATTTT.

The V call is TRBV23-1, the J call TRBJ2-5; TRBD1 aligns across 9 bases. TRBV23-1 is treated as an ORF (open reading frame) with a function not yet certain. After removal of 9 bases from V and 4 bases from J, the junction contained 6 bases not matched to a gene. The CDR3 spans 13 residues. The CDR3 DNA sequence: TGCGCCAGAGTACAGGGGGCGAGAGAGACCCAGTACTTC. This sequence encodes CARVQGARETQYF.

This chain joins TRBV12-3 or TRBV12-4 and TRBJ1-2; tentatively, D is TRBD1 (5 bases). Deletions cut 5 bases from V and 4 bases from J, with 11 bases between. This CDR3 comprises 13 residues. Written as DNA, the CDR3 is TGTGCCAGCAGTCCCACAGGTGCCTATGGCTACACCTTC. It encodes CASSPTGAYGYTF.

The chain combines TRBV4-2 with TRBJ1-2; possible D gene TRBD1, 6 bases. The CDR3 covers 14 residues. The germline V gene has CDR1 LGHNA and CDR2 YNFKEQ. With 0 bases removed from V and 8 bases from J, the gap between germline ends came to 13 bases. CDR3 nucleotides: TGTGCCAGCAGCCAAGATCAGACCGGGGGCGGCTACACCTTC. This sequence encodes CASSQDQTGGGYTF.

V usage is TRBV3-1 (or the pseudogene TRBV3-2) and J usage is TRBJ2-2, with D possibly being TRBD1 (6 bases). The germline V and J ends were trimmed by 0 bases and 4 bases, with 9 bases remaining between them. The CDR3 totals 15 residues. Germline V lookup: CDR1 LGHDT, CDR2 YNNKEL (reference sequence). Here the CDR3 DNA reads TGTGCCAGCAGCCAAGAATCAGGGGCCACCGGGGAGCTGTTTTTT. Translation gives CASSQESGATGELFF.

The rearrangement uses TRBV5-1 and TRBJ1-5, with 10 bases matching TRBD1. CDR1 and CDR2 from the germline V gene are SGHRS and YFSETQ. J lost 5 bases, V lost 4 bases, and 6 bases had no gene match. This CDR3 spans 15 amino acids. The CDR3 sequence: CASSLGQGGDQPQHF. The CDR3 bases are TGCGCCAGCAGCCTCGGACAGGGGGGAGATCAGCCCCAGCATTTT.